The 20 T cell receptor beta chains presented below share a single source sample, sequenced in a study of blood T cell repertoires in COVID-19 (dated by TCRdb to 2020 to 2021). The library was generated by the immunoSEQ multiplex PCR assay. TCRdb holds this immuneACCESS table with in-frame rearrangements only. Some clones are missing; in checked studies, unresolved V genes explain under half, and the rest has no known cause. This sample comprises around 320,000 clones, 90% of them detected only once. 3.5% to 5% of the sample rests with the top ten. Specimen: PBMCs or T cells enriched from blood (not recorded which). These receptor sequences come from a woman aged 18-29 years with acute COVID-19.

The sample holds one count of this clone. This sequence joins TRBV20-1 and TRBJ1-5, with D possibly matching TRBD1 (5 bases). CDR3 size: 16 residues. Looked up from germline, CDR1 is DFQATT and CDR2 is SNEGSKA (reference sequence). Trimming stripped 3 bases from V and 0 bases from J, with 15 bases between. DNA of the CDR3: TGCAGTGCTAGTAAAACAGGTACCTTTAGCAATCAGCCCCAGCATTTT. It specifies CSASKTGTFSNQPQHF.

This CDR3 reads CATRLARDTEAFF. The CDR3, as DNA: TGTGCCACCAGACTTGCCCGCGACACTGAAGCTTTCTTT. The chain uses TRBV24-1 and TRBJ1-1; D is unclear. This CDR3 has 13 amino acids. Trimming stripped 7 bases from V and 3 bases from J, with 11 bases between. Germline values: CDR1 KGHDR, CDR2 SFDVKD.

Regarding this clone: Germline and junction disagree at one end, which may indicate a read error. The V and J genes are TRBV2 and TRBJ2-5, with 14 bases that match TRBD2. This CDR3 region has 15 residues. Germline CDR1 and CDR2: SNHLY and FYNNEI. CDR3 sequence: CASATPGLAGEAQYF. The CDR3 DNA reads TGTGCCAGCGCTACCCCGGGACTAGCGGGAGAGGCCCAGTACTTC.

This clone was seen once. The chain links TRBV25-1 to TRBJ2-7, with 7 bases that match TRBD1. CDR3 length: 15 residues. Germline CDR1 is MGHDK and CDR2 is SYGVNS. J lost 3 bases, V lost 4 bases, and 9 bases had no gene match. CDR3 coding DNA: TGTGCCAGCAGTGCAACGCCGGGACAGAACTACGAGCAGTACTTC. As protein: CASSATPGQNYEQYF.

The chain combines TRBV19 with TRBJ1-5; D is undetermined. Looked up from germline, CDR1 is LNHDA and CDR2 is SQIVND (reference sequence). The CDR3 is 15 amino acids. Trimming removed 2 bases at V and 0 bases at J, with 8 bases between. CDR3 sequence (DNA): TGTGCCAGTAGTATAACGGTTTATAGCAATCAGCCCCAGCATTTT. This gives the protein CASSITVYSNQPQHF. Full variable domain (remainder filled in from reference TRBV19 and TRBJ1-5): DGGITQSPKYLFRKEGQNVTLSCEQNLNHDAMYWYRQDPGQGLRLIYYSQIVNDFQKGDIAEGYSVSREKKESFPLTVTSAQKNPTAFYLCASSITVYSNQPQHFGDGTRLSIL.

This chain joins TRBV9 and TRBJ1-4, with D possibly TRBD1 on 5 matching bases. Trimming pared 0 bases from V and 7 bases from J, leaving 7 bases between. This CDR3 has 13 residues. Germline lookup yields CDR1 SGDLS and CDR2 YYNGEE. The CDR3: CASSVGGSEKLFF. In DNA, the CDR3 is TGTGCCAGCAGCGTAGGGGGCTCTGAAAAACTGTTTTTT.

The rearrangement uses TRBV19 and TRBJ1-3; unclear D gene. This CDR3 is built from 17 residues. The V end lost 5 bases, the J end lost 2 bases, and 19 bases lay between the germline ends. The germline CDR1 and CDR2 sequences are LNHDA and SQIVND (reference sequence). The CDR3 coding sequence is TGTGCCAGTAGTGACTTCGGCCTTCGTCACCCTGGAAACACCATATATTTT. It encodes CASSDFGLRHPGNTIYF.

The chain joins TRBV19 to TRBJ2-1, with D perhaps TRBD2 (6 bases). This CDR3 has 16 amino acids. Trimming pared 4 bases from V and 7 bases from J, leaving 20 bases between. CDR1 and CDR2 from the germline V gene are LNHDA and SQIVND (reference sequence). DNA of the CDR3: TGTGCCAGTAGTAGTCTGGGAACCCCCGGGGGAAATGAGCAGTTCTTC. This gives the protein CASSSLGTPGGNEQFF.

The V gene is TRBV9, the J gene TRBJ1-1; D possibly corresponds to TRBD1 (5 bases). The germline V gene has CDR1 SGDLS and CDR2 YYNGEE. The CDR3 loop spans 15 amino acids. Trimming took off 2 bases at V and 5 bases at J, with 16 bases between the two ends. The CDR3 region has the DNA TGTGCCAGCAGCGTGGCAATCCAGGGTACGACTGAAGCTTTCTTT. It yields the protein CASSVAIQGTTEAFF.

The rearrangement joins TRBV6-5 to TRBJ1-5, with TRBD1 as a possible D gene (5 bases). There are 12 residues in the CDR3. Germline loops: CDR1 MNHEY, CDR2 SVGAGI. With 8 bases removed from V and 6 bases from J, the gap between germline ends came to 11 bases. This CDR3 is CASGTSGQPQHF. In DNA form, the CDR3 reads TGTGCCAGCGGGACTTCGGGTCAGCCCCAGCATTTT.

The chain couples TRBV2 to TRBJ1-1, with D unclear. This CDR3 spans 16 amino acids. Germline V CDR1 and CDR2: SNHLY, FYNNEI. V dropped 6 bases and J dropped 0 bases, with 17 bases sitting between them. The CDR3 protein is CASRVSGRSVNTEAFF. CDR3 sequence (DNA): TGTGCCAGCAGGGTCTCGGGGAGGAGTGTGAACACTGAAGCTTTCTTT.

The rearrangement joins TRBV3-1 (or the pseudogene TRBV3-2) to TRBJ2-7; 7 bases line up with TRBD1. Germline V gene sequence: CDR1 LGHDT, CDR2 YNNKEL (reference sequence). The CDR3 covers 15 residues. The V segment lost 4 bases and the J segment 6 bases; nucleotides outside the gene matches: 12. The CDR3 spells CASSREQGSPPEQYF. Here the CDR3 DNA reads TGTGCCAGCAGCCGCGAACAGGGGAGCCCACCCGAGCAGTACTTC.

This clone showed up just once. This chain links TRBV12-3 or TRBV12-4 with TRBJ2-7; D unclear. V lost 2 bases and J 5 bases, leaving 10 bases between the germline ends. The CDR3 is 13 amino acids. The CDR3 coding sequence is TGTGCCAGCAGTTTAACGGTAGACAACGAGCAGTACTTC. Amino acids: CASSLTVDNEQYF.

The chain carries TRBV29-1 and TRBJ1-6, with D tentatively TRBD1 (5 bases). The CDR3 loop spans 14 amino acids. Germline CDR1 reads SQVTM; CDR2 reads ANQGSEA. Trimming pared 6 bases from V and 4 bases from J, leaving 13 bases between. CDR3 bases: TGCAGCGTCGCCGGGACTGAATATAATTCACCCCTCCACTTT. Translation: CSVAGTEYNSPLHF.

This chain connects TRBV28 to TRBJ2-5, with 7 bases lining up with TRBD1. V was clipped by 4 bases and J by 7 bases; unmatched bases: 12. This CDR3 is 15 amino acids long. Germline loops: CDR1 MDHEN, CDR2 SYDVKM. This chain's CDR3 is CASSSGDRRPWTQYF. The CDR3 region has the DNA TGTGCCAGCAGTTCCGGGGACAGAAGACCGTGGACCCAGTACTTC.

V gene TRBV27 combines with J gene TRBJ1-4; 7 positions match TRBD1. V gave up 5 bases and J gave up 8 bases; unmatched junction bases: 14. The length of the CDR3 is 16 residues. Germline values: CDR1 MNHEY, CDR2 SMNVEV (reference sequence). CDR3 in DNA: TGTGCCAGCAGTCCTAGACGGACAGGAGGGGGCGAAAAACTGTTTTTT. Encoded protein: CASSPRRTGGGEKLFF.

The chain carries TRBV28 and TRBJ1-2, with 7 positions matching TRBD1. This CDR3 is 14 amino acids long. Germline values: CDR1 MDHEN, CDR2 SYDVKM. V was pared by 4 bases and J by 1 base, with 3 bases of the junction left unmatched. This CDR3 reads CASSSDRSNYGYTF. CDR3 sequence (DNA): TGTGCCAGCAGTTCGGACAGGAGTAACTATGGCTACACCTTC.

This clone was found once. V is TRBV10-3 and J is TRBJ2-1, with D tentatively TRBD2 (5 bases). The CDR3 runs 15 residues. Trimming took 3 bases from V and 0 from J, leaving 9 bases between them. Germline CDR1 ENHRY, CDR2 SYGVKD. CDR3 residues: CAISEGGTSYNEQFF. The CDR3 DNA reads TGTGCCATCAGTGAAGGAGGAACCTCCTACAATGAGCAGTTCTTC.

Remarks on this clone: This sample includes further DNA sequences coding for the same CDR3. CDR3 sequence (DNA): TGTGCCAGCAGTCCGCGGGAGGGCACTGAAGCTTTCTTT. It specifies CASSPREGTEAFF. The genes are TRBV28 and TRBJ1-1; D gene ambiguous. This CDR3 is 13 amino acids long. The germline V and J ends were trimmed by 5 bases and 4 bases, with 11 bases remaining between them. Germline CDR1 MDHEN, CDR2 SYDVKM. Filled out from reference TRBV28 and TRBJ1-1, the complete variable domain reads DVKVTQSSRYLVKRTGEKVFLECVQDMDHENMFWYRQDPGLGLRLIYFSYDVKMKEKGDIPEGYSVSREKKERFSLILESASTNQTSMYLCASSPREGTEAFFGQGTRLTVV.

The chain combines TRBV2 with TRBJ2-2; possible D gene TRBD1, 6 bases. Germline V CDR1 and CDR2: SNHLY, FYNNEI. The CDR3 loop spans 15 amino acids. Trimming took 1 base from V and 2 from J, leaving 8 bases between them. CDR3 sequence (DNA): TGTGCCAGCAGTGAAGGACAGGACAACACCGGGGAGCTGTTTTTT. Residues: CASSEGQDNTGELFF. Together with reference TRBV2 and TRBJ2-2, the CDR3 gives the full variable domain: EPEVTQTPSHQVTQMGQEVILRCVPISNHLYFYWYRQILGQKVEFLVSFYNNEISEKSEIFDDQFSVERPDGSNFTLKIRSTKLEDSAMYFCASSEGQDNTGELFFGEGSRLTVL.